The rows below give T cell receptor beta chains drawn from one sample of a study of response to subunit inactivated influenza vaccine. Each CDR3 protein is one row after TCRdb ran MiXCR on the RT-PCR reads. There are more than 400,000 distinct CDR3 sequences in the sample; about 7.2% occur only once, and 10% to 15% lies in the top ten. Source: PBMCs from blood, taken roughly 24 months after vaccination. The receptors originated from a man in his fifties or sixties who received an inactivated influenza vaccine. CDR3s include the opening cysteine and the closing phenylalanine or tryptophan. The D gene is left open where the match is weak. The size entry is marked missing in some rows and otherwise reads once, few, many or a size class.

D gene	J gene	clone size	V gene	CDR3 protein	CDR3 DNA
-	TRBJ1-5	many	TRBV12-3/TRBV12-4	CASSQGSRNQPQHF	TGTGCCAGCAGCCAGGGTTCCCGCAATCAGCCCCAGCATTTT
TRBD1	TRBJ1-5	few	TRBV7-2	CASSYGQGVQPQHF	TGTGCCAGCAGCTATGGACAGGGGGTTCAGCCCCAGCATTTT
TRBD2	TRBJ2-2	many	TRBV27	CASQAGSYTGELFF	TGTGCCAGCCAAGCGGGGTCATACACCGGGGAGCTGTTTTTT
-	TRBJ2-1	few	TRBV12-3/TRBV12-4	CASSLGGVWNEQFF	TGTGCCAGCAGTTTAGGAGGTGTTTGGAATGAGCAGTTCTTC
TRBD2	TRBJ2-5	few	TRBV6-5	CASSYSGREQETQYF	TGTGCCAGCAGTTACAGTGGGAGGGAACAAGAGACCCAGTACTTC
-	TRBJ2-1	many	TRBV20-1	CSAPSGLAAYNEQFF	TGCAGTGCTCCTTCGGGGCTAGCCGCATACAATGAGCAGTTCTTC
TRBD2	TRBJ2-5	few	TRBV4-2	CASSRTRGGGETQYF	TGTGCCAGCAGCCGAACCCGCGGGGGAGGTGAGACCCAGTACTTC
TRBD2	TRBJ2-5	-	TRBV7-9	CASSPKGRGLQETQYF	TGTGCCAGCAGCCCAAAGGGGAGGGGACTACAAGAGACCCAGTACTTC
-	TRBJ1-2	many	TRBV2	CASRVLTPGYGYTF	TGTGCCAGCAGAGTACTGACGCCGGGCTATGGCTACACCTTC
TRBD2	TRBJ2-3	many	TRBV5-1	CASSSSGGKDTQYF	TGCGCCAGCAGCTCAAGCGGGGGGAAAGATACGCAGTATTTT
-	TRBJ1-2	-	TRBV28	CASNSPWDGRDYGYTF	TGTGCCAGCAATTCTCCCTGGGACGGCCGAGACTATGGCTACACCTTC
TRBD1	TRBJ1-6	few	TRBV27	CASSNSGTGPQGFTLHF	TGTGCCAGCAGTAACTCCGGGACAGGCCCCCAAGGCTTCACCCTCCACTTT